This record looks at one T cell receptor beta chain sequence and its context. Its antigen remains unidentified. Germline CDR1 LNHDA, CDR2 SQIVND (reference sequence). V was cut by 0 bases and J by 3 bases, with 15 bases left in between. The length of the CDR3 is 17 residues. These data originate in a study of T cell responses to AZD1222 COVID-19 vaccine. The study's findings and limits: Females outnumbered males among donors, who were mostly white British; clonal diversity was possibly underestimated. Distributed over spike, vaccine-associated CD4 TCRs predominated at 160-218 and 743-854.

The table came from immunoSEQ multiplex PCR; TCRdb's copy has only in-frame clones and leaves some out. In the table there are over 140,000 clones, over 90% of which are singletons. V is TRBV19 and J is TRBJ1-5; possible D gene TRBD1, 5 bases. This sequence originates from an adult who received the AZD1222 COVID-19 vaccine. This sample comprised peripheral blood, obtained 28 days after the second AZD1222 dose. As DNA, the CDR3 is TGTGCCAGTAGTATAGAAGTGGGGAGGGGTGACAATCAGCCCCAGCATTTT. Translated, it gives CASSIEVGRGDNQPQHF.